This entry lists 9 T cell receptor beta chains sequenced from one sample in a study of metastatic and nonmetastatic thyroid tumors. Thyroid surgery was preceded by no treatment in any patient. MiXCR was used by TCRdb to re-call the PCR reads. Altogether about 34,000 clones are present, around 15% being singletons, with the ten largest covering around 3.1%. The sequenced sample consisted of blood. The source of these receptors is a female donor with papillary thyroid cancer or a benign thyroid nodule (not recorded which). Some clones in this sample may be carry-over from other donors' samples.

This clone came up many times. This sequence joins TRBV11-2 and TRBJ2-6, with 7 bases that match TRBD1. Looked up from germline, CDR1 is SGHAT and CDR2 is FQNNGV. V lost 3 bases and J lost 2; bases outside the gene matches: 1. The CDR3 contains 15 residues. The CDR3 reads CASSFRGTGANVLTF. The CDR3 DNA is TGTGCCAGCAGCTTCAGGGGGACTGGGGCCAACGTCCTGACTTTC. Full variable domain (missing parts from reference TRBV11-2 and TRBJ2-6): EAGVAQSPRYKIIEKRQSVAFWCNPISGHATLYWYQQILGQGPKLLIQFQNNGVVDDSQLPKDRFSAERLKGVDSTLKIQPAKLEDSAVYLCASSFRGTGANVLTFGAGSRLTVL.

The table lists this clone with many counts. The chain joins TRBV29-1 to TRBJ2-7; 11 positions match TRBD1. CDR1 is SQVTM and CDR2 is ANQGSEA in the germline V gene. The CDR3 sequence is 13 residues long. Unmatched junction bases numbered 3, after V lost 1 base and J lost 7 bases. The CDR3 here is CSVEAGTGGEQYF. The DNA of the CDR3 is TGCAGCGTTGAAGCGGGGACAGGGGGTGAGCAGTACTTC.

This sequence joins TRBV6-1 and TRBJ2-5; 7 bases fit TRBD1. The CDR3 sequence is 14 residues long. With V trimmed by 4 bases and J by 5 bases, 7 bases remained unmatched. Per germline, CDR1 MNHNS and CDR2 SASEGT. CDR3 in DNA: TGTGCCAGCAGTGCGTCGACAGGGTGGGAGACCCAGTACTTC. It codes for CASSASTGWETQYF.

About this clone itself: At one boundary the junction diverges from the germline segment, which might be a read error. The genes are TRBV28 and TRBJ2-7; no reliable D call. The germline V gene encodes CDR1 MDHEN and CDR2 SYDVKM. The length of the CDR3 is 14 residues. This chain's CDR3 is CTSSFRRISYEQYF. CDR3 bases: TGTACCAGCAGTTTCAGACGGATCTCCTACGAGCAGTACTTC.

The rearrangement uses TRBV11-2 and TRBJ2-7, with TRBD2 matching over 11 bases. V lost 4 bases, J lost 4 bases, and 6 bases stayed unmatched. The CDR3 is 15 amino acids. Germline V CDR1 and CDR2: SGHAT, FQNNGV. As DNA, the CDR3 is TGTGCCAGCAGCTACAGACTAGCGGGAAAATACGAGCAGTACTTC. Amino acids: CASSYRLAGKYEQYF.

This clone was counted at least ten times. This chain joins TRBV11-3 and TRBJ2-3, with 7 positions matching TRBD2. The CDR3 has 16 amino acids. Germline V lookup: CDR1 SGHNT, CDR2 YENEEA. The trim removed 2 bases at V and 0 bases at J, leaving 5 bases unmatched. The CDR3 DNA reads TGTGCCAGCAGCTTACGGCGGGAGCGAAGCACAGATACGCAGTATTTT. Protein product: CASSLRRERSTDTQYF.

This clone appeared many times. CDR3 amino acids: CASSALKQGPYNSPLHF. CDR3 DNA: TGTGCCAGCAGCGCCTTAAAACAGGGTCCCTATAATTCACCCCTCCACTTT. The chain employs TRBV11-2 and TRBJ1-6; D is possibly TRBD1 (6 bases). The CDR3 runs to 17 residues. CDR1 is SGHAT, CDR2 FQNNGV, per germline. With 5 bases removed from V and 2 bases from J, the gap between germline ends came to 16 bases.

Ten or more counts support this clone. The V and J genes are TRBV7-2 and TRBJ2-7; 8 bases match TRBD2. The CDR3 contains 15 residues. V gave up 2 bases and J gave up 2 bases; unmatched junction bases: 5. The germline gives CDR1 SGHTA, CDR2 FQGNSA. The chain's CDR3 is CASSLSAGGPYEQYF. CDR3 nucleotide sequence: TGTGCCAGCAGCTTAAGTGCGGGAGGACCCTACGAGCAGTACTTC.

This clone came up many times. This sequence joins TRBV5-1 and TRBJ2-7; no reliable D call. Germline V CDR1 and CDR2: SGHRS, YFSETQ. Trimming took off 1 base at V and 5 bases at J, with 4 bases between the two ends. The CDR3 has 11 amino acids. The CDR3 loop is CASSLMNEQYF. CDR3 bases: TGCGCCAGCAGCTTGATGAACGAGCAGTACTTC.